The sequence of this T cell receptor (beta chain) was determined in a study of vaccination and CD4 T cells after COVID-19. Across the whole study: Convalescent patients gave post-COVID blood a median approximately 94 days post-diagnosis, range 35 to 161. Blood was drawn a median around 70 days post second dose, range 14 to 241.

The treatment: approximately nine-day PBMC culture with coronavirus spike peptide pools or control peptides (ViraFEST assay). ViraFEST sequenced TCRs after peptide-pool expansion of antigen-specific T cells. Cultures of PBMCs, over 1.5 million per well, were set up with approximately 9.6 IU/ml IL-2 and around 9.9 ug/ml peptide pools. This clonotype is classed as large. What it binds is unknown. This CDR3 comprises 14 residues. CDR1 is MNHNS and CDR2 is SASEGT in the germline V gene. V lost 5 bases and J lost 6; bases outside the gene matches: 9. Sequencing of DNA taken from cultured CD4+ T cells relied on the Oncomine TCR Beta short-read assay. From the PCR reads, TCRdb called clonotypes with MiXCR, one entry per CDR3 protein. The data show over 10,000 distinct CDR3 sequences, with about three fifths seen just once and roughly 12% held by the top ten.

The sample was CD4+ T cells from blood, cultured in vitro. The sequence came from a human donor who had recovered from COVID-19. The chain recombines TRBV6-1 with TRBJ2-7; TRBD2 aligns across 8 bases. CDR3 loop: CASSTDTRGGEQYF. The CDR3 coding sequence is TGTGCCAGCAGTACAGATACACGGGGGGGCGAGCAGTACTTC.